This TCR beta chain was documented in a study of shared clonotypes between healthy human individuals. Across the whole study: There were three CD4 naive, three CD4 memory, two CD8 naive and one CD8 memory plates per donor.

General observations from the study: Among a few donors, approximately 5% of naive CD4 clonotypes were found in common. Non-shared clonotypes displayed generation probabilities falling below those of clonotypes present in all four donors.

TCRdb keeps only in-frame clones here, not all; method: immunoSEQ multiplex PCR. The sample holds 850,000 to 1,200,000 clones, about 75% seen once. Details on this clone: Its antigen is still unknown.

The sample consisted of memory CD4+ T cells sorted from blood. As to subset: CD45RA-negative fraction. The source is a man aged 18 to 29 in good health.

CDR3 coding DNA: TGCGCCAGCAGCTTGGAACTGGGCGGGGGACAAGAGACCCAGTACTTC. Protein product: CASSLELGGGQETQYF. The rearrangement joins TRBV5-1 to TRBJ2-5, with 7 bases fitting TRBD2. With 0 bases clipped from V and 2 bases from J, the junction kept 7 bases outside the gene matches. CDR1 is SGHRS and CDR2 is YFSETQ in the germline V gene. The length of the CDR3 is 16 residues.